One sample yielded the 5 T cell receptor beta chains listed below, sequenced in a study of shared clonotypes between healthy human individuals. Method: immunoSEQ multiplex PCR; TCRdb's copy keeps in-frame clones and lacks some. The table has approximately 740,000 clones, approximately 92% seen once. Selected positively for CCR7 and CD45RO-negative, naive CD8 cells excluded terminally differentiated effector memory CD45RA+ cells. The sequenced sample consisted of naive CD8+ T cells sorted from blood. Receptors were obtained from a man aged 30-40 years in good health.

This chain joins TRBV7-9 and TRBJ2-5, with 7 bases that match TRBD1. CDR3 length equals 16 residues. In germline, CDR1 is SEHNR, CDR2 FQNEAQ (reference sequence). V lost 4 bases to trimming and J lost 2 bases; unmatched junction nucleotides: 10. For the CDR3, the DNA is TGTGCCAGCAGCTCCCCTCACACAGGGGCTCAAGAGACCCAGTACTTC. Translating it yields CASSSPHTGAQETQYF.

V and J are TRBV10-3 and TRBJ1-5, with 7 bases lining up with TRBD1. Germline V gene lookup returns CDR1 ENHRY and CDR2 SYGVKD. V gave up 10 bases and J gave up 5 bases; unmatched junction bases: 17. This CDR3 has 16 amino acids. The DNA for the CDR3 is TGTGCCACCTCGAACGTAGAGACAGGGCCATATCAGCCCCAGCATTTT. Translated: CATSNVETGPYQPQHF.

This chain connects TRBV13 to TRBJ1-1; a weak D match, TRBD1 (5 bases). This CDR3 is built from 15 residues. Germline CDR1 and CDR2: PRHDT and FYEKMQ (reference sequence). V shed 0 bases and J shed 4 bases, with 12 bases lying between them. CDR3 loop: CASSLGLGGGTEAFF. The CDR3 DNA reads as TGTGCCAGCAGCTTAGGTCTCGGGGGTGGCACTGAAGCTTTCTTT.

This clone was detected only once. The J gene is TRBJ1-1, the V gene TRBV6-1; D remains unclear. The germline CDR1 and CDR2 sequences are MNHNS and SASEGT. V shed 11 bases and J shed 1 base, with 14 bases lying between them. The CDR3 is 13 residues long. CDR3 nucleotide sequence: TGTGCCGCGGAGAGGGTCCCGAACACTGAAGCTTTCTTT. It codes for CAAERVPNTEAFF.

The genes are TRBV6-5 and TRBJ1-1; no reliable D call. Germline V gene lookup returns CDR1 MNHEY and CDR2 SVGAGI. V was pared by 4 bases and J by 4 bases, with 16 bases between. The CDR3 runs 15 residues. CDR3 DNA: TGTGCCAGCAGTTTGGGAGATTGGTCGGGCACTGAAGCTTTCTTT. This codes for CASSLGDWSGTEAFF.